The clone carrying this T cell receptor (beta chain) was detected only a few times. Antigen unknown. Germline lookup yields CDR1 MDHEN and CDR2 SYDVKM. The CDR3 length is 17 residues. Trimming cost V 5 bases and J 5 bases; bases outside gene matches: 11. This entry belongs to a study of cytomegalovirus exposure and HLA in healthy donors. For the study at large: There were 350 to 400 genotyped donors. Of these, roughly 82% fell in the genetic ancestry cluster associated with self-reported Caucasian donors.

60 Vbeta and 13 Jbeta primers were used in PCR. This table comes from immunoSEQ multiplex PCR, and its TCRdb copy is limited to in-frame clones, with some not included. The table shows roughly 68,000 clones, with 65% to 70% occurring only once. Study conclusions and caveats: Per a prior analysis, the majority of TCR beta V segments were productive roughly 90% or roughly 30% of the time. More clonal expansion characterized HLA-associated TCR beta chains than equally common others in a later analysis. Researchers had no immune exposure information except CMV serostatus available.

This TCR was sampled from a man in his forties in good health and CMV-seropositive. Sequenced input: PBMCs. This sequence joins TRBV28 and TRBJ2-3; TRBD2 matches at 12 bases. CDR3 residues: CASSPLAGGPLEDTQYF. Here the CDR3 DNA reads TGTGCCAGCAGTCCGCTAGCGGGGGGGCCGTTGGAAGATACGCAGTATTTT.